The rows below give T cell receptor beta chains drawn from one sample of a study of T cells in Graves' hyperthyroidism and ophthalmopathy. From the multiplex PCR reads, TCRdb called clonotypes with MiXCR, one entry per CDR3 protein. Of 450,000 to 700,000 distinct CDR3 sequences in the sample, roughly 46% were seen once. What was sequenced was peripheral blood or thyroid tissue (not recorded which). All receptors come from an adult woman with Graves' disease, either hyperthyroidism or ophthalmopathy (not recorded which). Both conserved end residues are part of each CDR3. The D gene is left open where the match is weak. Part of the rows lack a size; the others show once, few, many or a class for expanded clones.

J	D	size	V	DNA	CDR3
TRBJ2-5	.	many	TRBV28	TGTGCCAGCAGCCCATCTAAGGGGGGGCAAGAGACCCAGTACTTC	CASSPSKGGQETQYF
TRBJ2-5	TRBD2	.	TRBV2	TGTGCCAACACCCCGGGGGGAGGGGAGACCCAGTACTTC	CANTPGGGETQYF
TRBJ2-2	.	.	TRBV7-9	TGTGCCAGCAGCTCCCGAATGGGGGGCGGGGAGCTGTTTTTT	CASSSRMGGGELFF
TRBJ2-2	TRBD1	.	TRBV5-4	TGTGCCAGCAGCTTAGGGACAGGGCCCGGGGAGCTGTTTTTT	CASSLGTGPGELFF
TRBJ1-1	.	many	TRBV7-8	TGTGCCAGCAGCCCCGTTGAAAACACTGAAGCTTTCTTT	CASSPVENTEAFF
TRBJ2-5	TRBD2	few	TRBV19	TGTGCCAGTAGGCAGACTAGCGGGAGGGCCCGAGAGACCCAGTACTTC	CASRQTSGRARETQYF
TRBJ2-2	TRBD2	.	TRBV10-3	TGTGCCATCACTACGGGGAGGGAATCCGGGGAGCTGTTTTTT	CAITTGRESGELFF
TRBJ2-5	.	many	TRBV12-3/TRBV12-4	TGTGCCAGCAGTTTCGGTGGGGTCTGGGTCAAAAAGACCCAGTACTTC	CASSFGGVWVKKTQYF
TRBJ2-2	TRBD2	.	TRBV24-1	TGTGCCACTAGTGGGACTAGCGGGACGGACACCGGGGAGCTGTTTTTT	CATSGTSGTDTGELFF
TRBJ1-2	.	many	TRBV5-4	TGTGCCAGCAGCTCGGACACTTCTAACTATGGCTACACCTTC	CASSSDTSNYGYTF
TRBJ1-2	.	.	TRBV5-1	TGCGCCAGCAGCTCCGGGACGATGGGCTACACCTTC	CASSSGTMGYTF
TRBJ2-5	.	many	TRBV7-3	TGTGCCAGCTCGAAGGGGCAAGGAGAGACCCAGTACTTC	CASSKGQGETQYF
TRBJ2-7	TRBD2	few	TRBV29-1	TGCAGCGTTCGGCCTAGCGGGAGTACATACGAGCAGTACTTC	CSVRPSGSTYEQYF
TRBJ1-5	.	.	TRBV19	TGTGCCAGTAGCTTCAGCTTGAACACTGAAGCTACTGGCAATCAGCCCCAGCATTTT	CASSFSLNTEATGNQPQHF
TRBJ2-6	.	.	TRBV29-1	TGCAGCAGCGGTGATTGGGGGGAGCTCCCCTCTGGGGCCAACGTCCTGACTTTC	CSSGDWGELPSGANVLTF
TRBJ2-2	.	.	TRBV29-1	TGCAGCGTTGTTCTATGGGACACGGGACAAGGCGGGGAGCTGTTTTTT	CSVVLWDTGQGGELFF
TRBJ1-6	TRBD1	.	TRBV5-1	TGCGCCAGCAGCTTAGGGACAGCACAAGAGAATTCACCCCTCCACTTT	CASSLGTAQENSPLHF
TRBJ1-2	.	many	TRBV7-2	TGTGCCAGCAGCTTTGGGGGAGCTAACTATGGCTACACCTTC	CASSFGGANYGYTF
TRBJ1-2	.	.	TRBV9	TGTGCCAGCAGCGTAGATGGGGACGCGGGCTATGGCTACACCTTC	CASSVDGDAGYGYTF
TRBJ1-5	.	many	TRBV19	TGTGCCAGTAGTATTGGGGTTCGGGGCAGGGGCCGTCAGCCCCAGCATTTT	CASSIGVRGRGRQPQHF
TRBJ2-2	.	.	TRBV7-3	TGTGCCAGCAGCTTACTAGCGTCCTCAACCGGGGAGCTGTTTTTT	CASSLLASSTGELFF
TRBJ2-7	TRBD1	.	TRBV7-9	TGTGCCAGCAGTGCTTCGGGACAGACCTACGAGCAGTACTTC	CASSASGQTYEQYF
TRBJ2-5	.	many	TRBV7-9	TGTGCCAGCCGGGCTAGAGGGATGGAGACCCAGTACTTC	CASRARGMETQYF
TRBJ1-3	.	many	TRBV19	TGTGCCAGTAGTACCTCAGGCTCTGGAAACACCATATATTTT	CASSTSGSGNTIYF
TRBJ1-4	.	.	TRBV10-3	TGTGCCATCAGTGCAACAGGGCAGGGTAATGAAAAACTGTTTTTT	CAISATGQGNEKLFF
TRBJ1-1	.	few	TRBV10-3	TGTGCCATCAGAGGGCGGTCTGGGATGAACACTGAAGCTTTCTTT	CAIRGRSGMNTEAFF
TRBJ1-1	.	.	TRBV7-2	TGTGCCAGCAGCTTATTCTCGCGGACTGAAGCTTTCTTT	CASSLFSRTEAFF
TRBJ1-5	.	.	TRBV7-2	TGTGCCAGCAGCCCACATTTCGATCAGCCCCAGCATTTT	CASSPHFDQPQHF
TRBJ1-3	.	many	TRBV12-3/TRBV12-4	TGTGCCAGCAGTTTATTCTGGACCGCTGGAAACACCATATATTTT	CASSLFWTAGNTIYF
TRBJ1-4	.	.	TRBV9	TGTGCCAGCAGCGGATCCCGGTTGAGGTCTTATGAAAAACTGTTTTTT	CASSGSRLRSYEKLFF
TRBJ2-2	.	.	TRBV5-1	TGCGCCAGCAGCTTGGAGAGTCTGGGAGTGTTTACCGGGGAGCCGTTTTTT	CASSLESLGVFTGEPFF
TRBJ2-5	TRBD2	many	TRBV11-2	TGTGCCAGCAGCTTAGATCGGACTAGCGGGCTCCAAGAGACCCAGTACTTC	CASSLDRTSGLQETQYF
TRBJ1-5	TRBD1	.	TRBV7-9	TGTGCCAGCAGCTACGGACAGGGTGAAGCCTACGAGCATTTT	CASSYGQGEAYEHF
TRBJ2-7	TRBD2	few	TRBV27	TGTGCCAGCAGTTTAAGTCTGGGACTAGTCTACGAGCAGTACTTC	CASSLSLGLVYEQYF
TRBJ1-1	TRBD1	few	TRBV9	TGTGCCAGCGGGACGAAGGACAGGTCAGGTGCTTTCTTT	CASGTKDRSGAFF
TRBJ1-1	TRBD1	.	TRBV10-2	TGCGCCAGTAGATACAGGGGTCCAATGAACACTGAAGCTTTCTTT	CASRYRGPMNTEAFF
TRBJ2-2	.	many	TRBV11-2	TGTGCTCTAAAGGGGTCTAACACCGGGGAGCTGTTTTTT	CALKGSNTGELFF
TRBJ2-2	.	many	TRBV20-1	TGCAGTGCCCACAGTAGTCGTGGCACCGGGGAGCTGTTTTTT	CSAHSSRGTGELFF
TRBJ2-7	.	many	TRBV5-1	TGCGCCAGCAGCCTTGCAGGGGATGAGCAGTACTTC	CASSLAGDEQYF
TRBJ2-7	.	.	TRBV20-1	TGCAGTGCTAGCTTGGACGTCTCCTACGAGCAGTACTTC	CSASLDVSYEQYF
TRBJ1-6	.	once	TRBV7-2	TGTGCCAGCAGCTTAGGTCGGGACCAATATAATTCACCCCTCCACTTT	CASSLGRDQYNSPLHF
TRBJ2-6	TRBD1	few	TRBV5-6	TGTGCCAGCAGCTCAGGGGGCCTTGCTGGGGCCAACGTCCTGACTTTC	CASSSGGLAGANVLTF